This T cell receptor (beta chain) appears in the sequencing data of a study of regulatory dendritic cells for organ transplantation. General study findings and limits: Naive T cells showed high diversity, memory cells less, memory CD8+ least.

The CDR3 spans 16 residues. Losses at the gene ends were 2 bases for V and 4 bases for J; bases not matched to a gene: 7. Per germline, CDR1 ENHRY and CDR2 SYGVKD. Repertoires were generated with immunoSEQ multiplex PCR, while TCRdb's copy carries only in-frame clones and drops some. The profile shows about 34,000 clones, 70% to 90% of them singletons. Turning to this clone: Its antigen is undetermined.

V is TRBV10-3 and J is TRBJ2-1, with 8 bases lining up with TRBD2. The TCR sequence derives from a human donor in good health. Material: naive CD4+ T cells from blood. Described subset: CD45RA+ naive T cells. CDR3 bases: TGTGCCATCAGTGAGGTGATAGCGGGGATGTACAATGAGCAGTTCTTC. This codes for CAISEVIAGMYNEQFF.